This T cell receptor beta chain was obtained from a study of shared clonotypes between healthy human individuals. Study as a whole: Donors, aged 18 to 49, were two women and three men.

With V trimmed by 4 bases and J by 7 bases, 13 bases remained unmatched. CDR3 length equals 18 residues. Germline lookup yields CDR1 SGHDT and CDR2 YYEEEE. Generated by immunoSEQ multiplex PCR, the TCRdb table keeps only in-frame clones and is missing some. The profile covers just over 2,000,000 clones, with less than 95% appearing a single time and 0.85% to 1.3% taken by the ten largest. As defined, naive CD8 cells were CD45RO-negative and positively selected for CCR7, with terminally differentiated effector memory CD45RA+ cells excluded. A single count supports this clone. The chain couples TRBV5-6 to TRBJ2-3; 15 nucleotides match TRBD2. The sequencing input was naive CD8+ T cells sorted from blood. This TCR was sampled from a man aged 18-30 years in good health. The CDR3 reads CASSRTSGRALRDHTQYF. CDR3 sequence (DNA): TGTGCCAGCAGCCGGACTAGCGGGAGGGCCCTCCGCGACCATACGCAGTATTTT.